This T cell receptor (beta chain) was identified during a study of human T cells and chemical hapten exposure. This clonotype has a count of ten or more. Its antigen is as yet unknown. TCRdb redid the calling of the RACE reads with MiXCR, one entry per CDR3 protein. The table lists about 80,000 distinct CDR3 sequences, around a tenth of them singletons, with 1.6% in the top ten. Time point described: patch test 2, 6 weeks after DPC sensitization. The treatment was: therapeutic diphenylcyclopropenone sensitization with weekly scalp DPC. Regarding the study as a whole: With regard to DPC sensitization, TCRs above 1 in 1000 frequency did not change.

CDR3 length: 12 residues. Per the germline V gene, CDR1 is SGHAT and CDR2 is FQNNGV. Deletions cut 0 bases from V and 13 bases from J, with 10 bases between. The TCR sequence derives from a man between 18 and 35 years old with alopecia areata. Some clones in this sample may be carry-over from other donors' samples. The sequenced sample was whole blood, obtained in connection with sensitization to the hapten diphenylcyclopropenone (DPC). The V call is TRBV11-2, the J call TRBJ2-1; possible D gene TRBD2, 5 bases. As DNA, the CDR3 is TGTGCCAGCAGCTTAGATCGGGGATTCCAGTTCTTC. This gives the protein CASSLDRGFQFF.